Listed below are T cell receptor beta chains from one sample, sequenced in a study of chemoradiotherapy in HPV16-positive cancers. Sequenced by immunoSEQ multiplex PCR; TCRdb stores in-frame clones only, minus some. The sample lists some 19,000 clones, about 80% occurring once. The source was blood, collected from a patient who underwent chemoradiotherapy. These receptors were obtained from a human donor with HPV-associated anogenital cancer. Each CDR3 is given with its conserved first and last residue. A D gene is named only where the DNA matches it firmly. Size tells how often a clone was seen (once, few, many) or the class of an expanded clone, and some rows leave it out.

TRBD1	TRBV5-1	NA	TRBJ1-1	TGCGCCAGCAGGAGGGGACAGTTGGGTGGGAACACTGAAGCTTTCTTT	CASRRGQLGGNTEAFF
NA	TRBV19	NA	TRBJ2-2	TGTGCCAGTAGTATAATGTGGGGGGGCCAGCTGTTTTTT	CASSIMWGGQLFF
TRBD1	TRBV2	once	TRBJ1-3	TGTGCCAGCAGTGAAGACAGGGGAATTAACACCATATATTTT	CASSEDRGINTIYF
NA	TRBV11-2	NA	TRBJ2-5	TGTGCCAGCAGCTCAGGTGTGTTTCGGACCCAGTACTTC	CASSSGVFRTQYF
TRBD2	TRBV6-4	NA	TRBJ2-3	TGTGCCAGCAGTGGCGGGGGGGCCACAGATACGCAGTATTTT	CASSGGGATDTQYF
TRBD1	TRBV19	NA	TRBJ2-7	TGTGCCAGTAGTGGGAGGAGGGACAGGGGGCACCAATACTCCTACGAGCAGTACTTC	CASSGRRDRGHQYSYEQYF
NA	TRBV7-2	once	TRBJ1-2	TGTGCCAGCAGCTTAAGCGATTATGGCTACACCTTC	CASSLSDYGYTF
NA	TRBV11-2	NA	TRBJ1-4	TGTGCCAGCAGCTTAGATCGGTCCTCGAAGGGAGAAAAACTGTTTTTT	CASSLDRSSKGEKLFF
NA	TRBV15	NA	TRBJ2-1	TGTGCCACCAGCAGAGACAGGGAGACCTACAATGAGCAGTTCTTC	CATSRDRETYNEQFF
TRBD1	TRBV7-7	NA	TRBJ2-2	TGTGCCAGCAGCTTCGGGACAGCGAACACCGGGGAGCTGTTTTTT	CASSFGTANTGELFF
NA	TRBV15	NA	TRBJ2-2	TGTGCCACCAGCAGGGGGGGAAGTATTGAGGCCGGGGAGCTGTTTTTT	CATSRGGSIEAGELFF
TRBD1	TRBV5-5	NA	TRBJ2-5	TGTGCCAGCAGCTTGGTTACAGGGGGAGAGACCCAGTACTTC	CASSLVTGGETQYF
NA	TRBV7-9	NA	TRBJ2-7	TGTGCCAGCAGCTTAGGACCACAGGTAAACTACGAGCAGTACTTC	CASSLGPQVNYEQYF
NA	TRBV14	NA	TRBJ1-1	TGTGCCAGCAGCCAAGGGCGAACGAACACTGAAGCTTTCTTT	CASSQGRTNTEAFF